Shown below are 10 T cell receptor beta chains from a single sample sequenced in a study of blood T cell repertoires in COVID-19. Some clones are missing from TCRdb's copy, which holds only in-frame ones; the method was immunoSEQ multiplex PCR. The table includes under 250,000 clones, 70% to 90% detected once. The sequenced material came from PBMCs or T cells enriched from blood (not recorded which). The receptors derive from a man in his thirties or forties who had recovered from COVID-19.

The chain employs TRBV19 and TRBJ1-4; no firm D call. The V gene lost 0 bases and the J gene lost 4 bases, with 6 bases spanning the gap. Germline CDR1 LNHDA, CDR2 SQIVND (reference sequence). This CDR3 region has 14 residues. The CDR3 spells CASSIEALNEKLFF. The CDR3 DNA reads TGTGCCAGTAGTATAGAGGCTCTTAATGAAAAACTGTTTTTT.

The chain joins TRBV6-6 to TRBJ2-1; D uncertain. Germline V CDR1 and CDR2: MNHNY, SVGAGI (reference sequence). The CDR3 consists of 12 residues. Trimming stripped 6 bases from V and 8 bases from J, with 11 bases between. This CDR3 is CASSSQTYEQFF. In DNA, the CDR3 is TGTGCCAGCAGCTCACAGACCTATGAGCAGTTCTTC.

The chain recombines TRBV5-1 with TRBJ1-5; 8 bases map to TRBD1. This CDR3 spans 15 amino acids. J gave up 2 bases and V 3 bases, and 4 bases lay outside the gene matches. CDR1 is SGHRS and CDR2 is YFSETQ in the germline V gene. The chain's CDR3 is CASSYGTGRNQPQHF. Here the CDR3 DNA reads TGCGCCAGCAGCTACGGGACAGGTCGCAATCAGCCCCAGCATTTT.

Notes on this clone: The DNA is omitted, as the CDR3 cannot be located on it reliably, and the CDR3 follows TCRdb's listing. This chain connects TRBV12-3 or TRBV12-4 to TRBJ1-2. The CDR3 is made up of 12 amino acids, end residues included. This CDR3 reads CASSSSGYGYTF.

The CDR3 is CASSHGRHSGNTIYF. For the CDR3, the DNA is TGTGCCAGCAGCCATGGGAGGCACTCTGGAAACACCATATATTTT. The chain uses TRBV3-1 (or the pseudogene TRBV3-2) and TRBJ1-3, with D hard to call. Trimming took 3 bases from V and 0 from J, leaving 9 bases between them. Germline V gene lookup returns CDR1 LGHDT and CDR2 YNNKEL (reference sequence). The CDR3 length is 15 residues.

This sequence joins TRBV4-2 and TRBJ1-2; 7 bases map to TRBD1. The V segment lost 4 bases and the J segment 2 bases; nucleotides outside the gene matches: 13. The CDR3 spans 17 residues. Germline V gene sequence: CDR1 LGHNA, CDR2 YNFKEQ. CDR3 DNA: TGTGCCAGCAGCCTAACGATCGACAGGGAGTTCAACTATGGCTACACCTTC. This sequence encodes CASSLTIDREFNYGYTF.

The V call is TRBV12-3 or TRBV12-4, the J call TRBJ1-2; 10 bases are shared with TRBD1. V shed 6 bases, J shed 7 bases, and the junction held 5 bases outside the gene matches. CDR3 size: 13 residues. The CDR3: CASRRQGASGYTF. The CDR3 DNA is TGTGCCAGCAGGCGACAGGGGGCCTCTGGCTACACCTTC.

The chain has TRBV25-1 and TRBJ2-5; possible D gene TRBD1, 6 bases. The CDR3 sequence is 15 residues long. Germline CDR1 and CDR2: MGHDK and SYGVNS. V was cut by 5 bases and J by 2 bases, with 15 bases left in between. The CDR3 is CASSPRTETQETQYF. CDR3 nucleotides: TGTGCCAGCAGTCCAAGGACAGAGACGCAAGAGACCCAGTACTTC. Using reference TRBV25-1 and TRBJ2-5 for the parts outside the CDR3, the full variable domain is EADIYQTPRYLVIGTGKKITLECSQTMGHDKMYWYQQDPGMELHLIHYSYGVNSTEKGDLSSESTVSRIRTEHFPLTLESARPSHTSQYLCASSPRTETQETQYFGPGTRLLVL.

A note on this clone: One end of the junction varies from germline; a read error may be responsible. The V call is TRBV2, the J call TRBJ2-4, with D maybe TRBD2 (5 bases). Germline CDR1 SNHLY, CDR2 FYNNEI. The CDR3 is 11 amino acids. The chain's CDR3 is CASSDTRLFNF. The CDR3, as DNA: TGTGCCAGCAGTGACACGCGACTATTCAACTTC.

The chain uses TRBV18 and TRBJ1-6, with D uncertain. Germline CDR1 reads KGHSH; CDR2 reads LQKENI. CDR3 length equals 12 residues. Between the trimmed V and J ends, which lost 6 bases and 15 bases, there was a span of 15 bases. CDR3 region: CASSTGGQLLHF. The CDR3 coding sequence is TGTGCCAGCTCGACCGGAGGGCAGCTCCTCCACTTT.